This TCR beta chain is from a study of blood T cell repertoires in COVID-19. Overall study: The origin of the acute and convalescent COVID-19 samples was the United States, Italy and Spain. From T cells, B-cell-depleted T cells, or PBMCs came the material, which was cDNA or gDNA.

In the study's own analysis: Estimation of nucleated cell counts relied on the amplification of reference gene primers. TCRdb keeps only in-frame clones here, not all; method: immunoSEQ multiplex PCR. For V, J and clone size, that table is used; D and trimming come from the DNA. The sample consists of 55,000 to 65,000 clones, about 90% of them appearing once. The CDR3 length is 15 residues. Trimming left V 1 base short and J 1 base short, with 9 bases between. The germline gives CDR1 LGHNA, CDR2 YNFKEQ. The clonotype originates from a man older than 75 in a cohort sampled during active COVID-19. The V and J genes are TRBV4-2 and TRBJ2-3; TRBD2 might be the D (5 bases). Material for sequencing was peripheral blood. CDR3 DNA sequence: TGTGCCAGCAGCCAAGCGATCGGGGGCACAGATACGCAGTATTTT. It translates to CASSQAIGGTDTQYF.